Each of the 30 T cell receptor beta chains below was sequenced from the same sample in a study of neoadjuvant nivolumab and ipilimumab in lung cancer. Sequenced by immunoSEQ multiplex PCR; TCRdb stores in-frame clones only, minus some. The data show some 31,000 clones, 92% seen once. The sample consisted of peripheral blood, taken after neoadjuvant nivolumab, alone or with ipilimumab, at or shortly before surgery. These receptors were collected from an adult with non-small cell lung cancer.

The rearrangement links TRBV7-9 to TRBJ1-3, with D hard to call. V was cut by 4 bases and J by 0 bases, with 10 bases left in between. CDR1 is SEHNR and CDR2 is FQNEAQ in the germline V gene (reference sequence). The CDR3 is 15 residues long. The CDR3 bases are TGTGCCAGCAGCTCCCCATGGAGCTCTGGAAACACCATATATTTT. It yields the protein CASSSPWSSGNTIYF.

V and J are TRBV19 and TRBJ2-5; the D call may be TRBD1 or TRBD2 (5 bases each). The V end was cut by 8 bases, the J end by 5 bases, with 15 bases between. Germline CDR1 LNHDA, CDR2 SQIVND (reference sequence). This CDR3 has 13 amino acids. CDR3 sequence reads: CASQRGRGETQYF. CDR3 bases: TGTGCCAGTCAAAGGGGAAGAGGGGAGACCCAGTACTTC.

The genes are TRBV5-8 and TRBJ1-1; D call uncertain. The CDR3 sequence is 14 residues long. V was clipped by 7 bases and J by 3 bases, with 16 bases between them. Germline CDR1 and CDR2: SGHTS and YDEGEE. The chain's CDR3 is CASPTDTPDTEAFF. The DNA of the CDR3 is TGTGCCAGCCCGACTGATACACCAGACACTGAAGCTTTCTTT.

The rearrangement uses TRBV19 and TRBJ2-2, with D possibly TRBD2 on 5 matching bases. CDR3 length: 16 residues. V lost 7 bases and J lost 6, with 21 bases in between. Per germline, CDR1 LNHDA and CDR2 SQIVND (reference sequence). This chain's CDR3 is CASNALGGSTAGELFF. Here the CDR3 DNA reads TGTGCCAGTAATGCCCTAGGTGGGAGTACGGCCGGGGAGCTGTTTTTT. Full variable domain (missing parts from reference TRBV19 and TRBJ2-2): DGGITQSPKYLFRKEGQNVTLSCEQNLNHDAMYWYRQDPGQGLRLIYYSQIVNDFQKGDIAEGYSVSREKKESFPLTVTSAQKNPTAFYLCASNALGGSTAGELFFGEGSRLTVL.

The rearrangement joins TRBV6-1 to TRBJ2-5; 9 bases agree with TRBD2. CDR3 length: 13 amino acids. Trimming removed 7 bases from V and 4 bases from J; junction bases left unmatched: 4. Germline loops: CDR1 MNHNS, CDR2 SASEGT. The CDR3 coding sequence is TGTGCCAGCAACCGCGGGGGGGGAGAGACCCAGTACTTC. Translating gives CASNRGGGETQYF.

The CDR3 sequence is CASRRGTGTDTQYF. The DNA of the CDR3 is TGCGCCAGCAGACGAGGGACAGGCACAGATACGCAGTATTTT. This chain joins TRBV5-1 and TRBJ2-3, with 7 positions matching TRBD1. The germline V gene encodes CDR1 SGHRS and CDR2 YFSETQ. The CDR3 is made up of 14 amino acids. The V segment lost 5 bases and the J segment 1 base; nucleotides outside the gene matches: 4.

The chain employs TRBV7-9 and TRBJ2-1; the D is unclear. V was pared by 1 base and J by 10 bases, with 11 bases between. Looked up from germline, CDR1 is SEHNR and CDR2 is FQNEAQ (reference sequence). CDR3 length: 13 amino acids. The CDR3 protein is CASSLERRGEQFF. The CDR3 nucleotides read TGTGCCAGCAGCTTAGAGAGGCGCGGCGAGCAGTTCTTC.

The chain couples TRBV14 to TRBJ2-5; 7 bases agree with TRBD2. CDR1 and CDR2 (germline): SGHDN, FVKESK. The CDR3 is 15 amino acids. V was pared by 4 bases and J by 4 bases, with 9 bases of the junction left unmatched. The CDR3 DNA sequence: TGTGCCAGCAGCCCAGAGACTAGCCTACGAGAGACCCAGTACTTC. Amino acids: CASSPETSLRETQYF. Complete variable domain (other parts from reference TRBV14 and TRBJ2-5): EAGVTQFPSHSVIEKGQTVTLRCDPISGHDNLYWYRRVMGKEIKFLLHFVKESKQDESGMPNNRFLAERTGGTYSTLKVQPAELEDSGVYFCASSPETSLRETQYFGPGTRLLVL.

This clone has more than one count but fewer than ten. This chain links TRBV19 with TRBJ1-1; unclear D gene. V gave up 8 bases and J gave up 9 bases, with 13 bases separating them. The CDR3 extends over 11 amino acids. The germline V gene has CDR1 LNHDA and CDR2 SQIVND (reference sequence). In DNA, the CDR3 is TGTGCCAGTTCCCTGGGGAGGAAAGCTTTCTTT. Its translation: CASSLGRKAFF.

The rearrangement uses TRBV5-1 and TRBJ1-3; tentative D call: TRBD1 (6 bases). This CDR3 is 16 amino acids long. Germline V gene data show CDR1 as SGHRS and CDR2 as YFSETQ. Trimming left V 2 bases short and J 0 bases short, with 12 bases between. This CDR3 reads CASSLGQPSSGNTIYF. The CDR3 DNA is TGCGCCAGCAGCTTAGGACAGCCGAGCTCTGGAAACACCATATATTTT.

The chain combines TRBV4-1 with TRBJ2-2; no clear D gene. Germline lookup yields CDR1 MGHRA and CDR2 YSYEKL. With 0 bases removed from V and 5 bases from J, the gap between germline ends came to 13 bases. The CDR3 loop spans 16 amino acids. DNA of the CDR3: TGCGCCAGCAGCCAAGAGTCTTGGGTCAAAACCGGGGAGCTGTTTTTT. It is translated as CASSQESWVKTGELFF.

V usage is TRBV6-1 and J usage is TRBJ2-3, with TRBD2 identical over 10 bases. This CDR3 is built from 14 residues. CDR1 and CDR2 (germline): MNHNS, SASEGT. V was pared by 7 bases and J by 5 bases, with 6 bases of the junction left unmatched. CDR3 amino acids: CASKEREGVDTQYF. The CDR3 region has the DNA TGTGCCAGCAAGGAGCGGGAGGGGGTAGATACGCAGTATTTT.

This rearrangement joins TRBV28 to TRBJ2-3; D unresolved. Trimming took off 6 bases at V and 3 bases at J, with 22 bases between the two ends. The CDR3 is 17 residues long. Germline V CDR1 and CDR2: MDHEN, SYDVKM. The CDR3 region has the DNA TGTGCCAGCAGCCCCGCCCCTCGGTGGCCTACTACAGATACGCAGTATTTT. This gives the protein CASSPAPRWPTTDTQYF. Complete variable domain (other parts from reference TRBV28 and TRBJ2-3): DVKVTQSSRYLVKRTGEKVFLECVQDMDHENMFWYRQDPGLGLRLIYFSYDVKMKEKGDIPEGYSVSREKKERFSLILESASTNQTSMYLCASSPAPRWPTTDTQYFGPGTRLTVL.

This chain joins TRBV7-9 and TRBJ1-2, with D perhaps TRBD1 (6 bases). Germline CDR1 SEHNR, CDR2 FQNEAQ (reference sequence). V was clipped by 1 base and J by 6 bases, with 18 bases between them. CDR3 size: 16 residues. CDR3 DNA sequence: TGTGCCAGCAGCTTAGGCCGGGACATAAAGGGACATGGCTACACCTTC. Translated: CASSLGRDIKGHGYTF.

The chain employs TRBV2 and TRBJ2-1, with D perhaps matching TRBD2 (6 bases). The ends were cut back, 1 base at V and 3 bases at J, with 16 bases in the middle. Looked up from germline, CDR1 is SNHLY and CDR2 is FYNNEI. This CDR3 spans 17 amino acids. CDR3 region: CASSEGTRRRDYNEQFF. CDR3 nucleotides: TGTGCCAGCAGTGAAGGGACTCGCCGGAGGGACTACAATGAGCAGTTCTTC.

The V gene is TRBV25-1, the J gene TRBJ1-4; D not certain. Germline values: CDR1 MGHDK, CDR2 SYGVNS. CDR3 length: 14 residues. The V end lost 2 bases, the J end lost 5 bases, and 9 bases lay between the germline ends. Here the CDR3 reads CASSERRVNEKLFF. As DNA, the CDR3 is TGTGCCAGCAGTGAAAGACGGGTAAATGAAAAACTGTTTTTT.

The chain employs TRBV28 and TRBJ1-5; D call uncertain. V lost 5 bases and J 7 bases, leaving 18 bases between the germline ends. The germline gives CDR1 MDHEN, CDR2 SYDVKM. The CDR3 runs to 15 residues. In nucleotides, the CDR3 is TGTGCCAGCAGTACTTCTTTACTTAAGAGGCAGCCCCAGCATTTT. It translates to CASSTSLLKRQPQHF.

This CDR3 is CASTPLLAGGPDTQYF. CDR3 nucleotide sequence: TGCGCCAGCACTCCTCTACTAGCGGGAGGGCCGGATACGCAGTATTTT. V is TRBV5-1 and J is TRBJ2-3; 13 nucleotides match TRBD2. Germline V gene sequence: CDR1 SGHRS, CDR2 YFSETQ. With 6 bases clipped from V and 6 bases from J, the junction kept 10 bases outside the gene matches. The CDR3 runs 16 residues.

J is TRBJ1-2 and V is TRBV6-5; D is perhaps TRBD1 (6 bases). Germline V lookup: CDR1 MNHEY, CDR2 SVGAGI. This CDR3 is 15 amino acids long. V lost 8 bases and J lost 1, with 17 bases in between. CDR3 nucleotides: TGTGCCAGCGGGGGATCCAGGGGACGTAACTATGGCTACACCTTC. Its translation is CASGGSRGRNYGYTF.

This clone showed up just once. The CDR3 reads CAISPGSGDQPQHF. The DNA of the CDR3 is TGTGCCATCAGCCCAGGGTCGGGGGATCAGCCCCAGCATTTT. V usage is TRBV10-3 and J usage is TRBJ1-5; tentative D call: TRBD1 (5 bases). The V end lost 6 bases, the J end lost 5 bases, and 14 bases lay between the germline ends. CDR1 and CDR2 (germline): ENHRY, SYGVKD. This CDR3 contains 14 residues.

V gene TRBV5-4 combines with J gene TRBJ2-2; D ambiguous. The germline V gene has CDR1 SGHNT and CDR2 YYREEE (reference sequence). This CDR3 has 17 amino acids. V was shortened by 2 bases and J by 4 bases, with 18 bases between the two germline ends. The CDR3 protein is CASSFGFGGTSTGELFF. CDR3 sequence (DNA): TGTGCCAGCAGCTTCGGATTTGGCGGTACCAGCACCGGGGAGCTGTTTTTT.

J is TRBJ2-3 and V is TRBV5-1; TRBD2 might be the D (5 bases). The CDR3 has 15 residues. Germline CDR1 SGHRS, CDR2 YFSETQ. The ends were cut back, 2 bases at V and 0 bases at J, with 10 bases in the middle. CDR3 region: CASSFIGRSTDTQYF. CDR3 sequence (DNA): TGCGCCAGCAGCTTTATAGGGAGAAGCACAGATACGCAGTATTTT.

The rearrangement uses TRBV11-1 and TRBJ1-1; D might be TRBD1 (6 bases). V lost 5 bases and J lost 0, with 10 bases in between. CDR1 is SGHAT and CDR2 is FQDESV in the germline V gene (reference sequence). The CDR3 is 14 amino acids. The CDR3 DNA reads TGTGCCAGCAGCCGAGACAGGCTGAACACTGAAGCTTTCTTT. Translating it yields CASSRDRLNTEAFF.

This rearrangement joins TRBV5-1 to TRBJ1-2; D not resolved. CDR3 length: 13 amino acids. Germline V gives CDR1 SGHRS, CDR2 YFSETQ. Between the trimmed V and J ends, which lost 0 bases and 0 bases, there was a span of 3 bases. This chain's CDR3 is CASSLEPNYGYTF. CDR3 nucleotides: TGCGCCAGCAGCTTGGAACCTAACTATGGCTACACCTTC. The complete variable domain, with remaining parts taken from reference TRBV5-1 and TRBJ1-2, reads KAGVTQTPRYLIKTRGQQVTLSCSPISGHRSVSWYQQTPGQGLQFLFEYFSETQRNKGNFPGRFSGRQFSNSRSEMNVSTLELGDSALYLCASSLEPNYGYTFGSGTRLTVV.

The genes are TRBV18 and TRBJ2-7, with D tentatively TRBD2 (6 bases). Germline lookup yields CDR1 KGHSH and CDR2 LQKENI. The CDR3 extends over 12 amino acids. V was clipped by 0 bases and J by 6 bases, with 6 bases between them. The CDR3 is CASSPPGGEQYF. In nucleotides, the CDR3 is TGTGCCAGCTCACCACCGGGGGGCGAGCAGTACTTC.

The chain is built from TRBV11-1 and TRBJ2-1; no firm D call. V lost 5 bases, J lost 3 bases, and 11 bases lay in between. CDR1 SGHAT and CDR2 FQDESV come from the germline V gene (reference sequence). This CDR3 spans 14 amino acids. CDR3 amino acids: CASSADPVYNEQFF. The CDR3 DNA is TGTGCCAGCAGCGCGGACCCAGTCTACAATGAGCAGTTCTTC.

The V and J genes are TRBV18 and TRBJ1-5, with a tentative D call TRBD1 (6 bases). CDR1 and CDR2 from the germline V gene are KGHSH and LQKENI. V lost 6 bases to trimming and J lost 5 bases, with 17 bases between them. The CDR3 has 15 amino acids. CDR3 loop: CASSPGTGRYQPQHF. The CDR3 DNA sequence: TGTGCCAGCTCTCCGGGAACAGGGAGGTATCAGCCCCAGCATTTT.

The chain joins TRBV6-5 to TRBJ2-1; maybe TRBD2 (5 bases). The CDR3 consists of 16 residues. In germline, CDR1 is MNHEY, CDR2 SVGAGI. The ends were cut back, 4 bases at V and 2 bases at J, with 15 bases in the middle. The DNA for the CDR3 is TGTGCCAGCAGTTTAACCCATCGGACTCCCTACAATGAGCAGTTCTTC. The encoded protein is CASSLTHRTPYNEQFF.

The chain employs TRBV5-4 and TRBJ1-1, with TRBD1 as a possible D gene (6 bases). Between the trimmed V and J ends, which lost 4 bases and 1 base, there was a span of 14 bases. From germline, CDR1 is SGHNT and CDR2 YYREEE (reference sequence). The CDR3 is 15 amino acids. CDR3 residues: CASSPTGLTNTEAFF. CDR3 DNA: TGTGCCAGCAGCCCCACAGGGCTCACGAACACTGAAGCTTTCTTT.

The chain links TRBV7-9 to TRBJ1-1; TRBD1 matches 9 bases. Per the germline V gene, CDR1 is SEHNR and CDR2 is FQNEAQ (reference sequence). The length of the CDR3 is 16 residues. V shed 4 bases, J shed 3 bases, and the junction held 9 bases outside the gene matches. CDR3 sequence (DNA): TGTGCCAGCAGCTACCCCGGGACAGGGTCGGACACTGAAGCTTTCTTT. This encodes CASSYPGTGSDTEAFF.